The 3 T cell receptor beta chains reported below all come from one sample, sequenced in a study of OX40 agonist ivuxolimab in advanced cancers. Assay used: immunoSEQ multiplex PCR; TCRdb lists only in-frame clones, some missing. Among about 54,000 clones, approximately 90% were seen once, and the ten largest hold 10% to 15%. The sequences come from CD4+ or CD8+ T cells sorted from blood, collected in a trial of the OX40 agonist ivuxolimab. The receptor source for this set is an adult with an advanced solid tumor such as melanoma, head and neck, liver or kidney cancer.

The chain recombines TRBV9 with TRBJ1-1, with D possibly matching TRBD1 (6 bases). CDR1 is SGDLS, CDR2 YYNGEE, per germline. The CDR3 is made up of 13 amino acids. V lost 2 bases and J lost 4, with 9 bases in between. Here the CDR3 reads CASSVVGATEAFF. DNA for the CDR3: TGTGCCAGCAGCGTGGTGGGGGCCACTGAAGCTTTCTTT.

V is TRBV18 and J is TRBJ1-2; 7 nucleotides match TRBD1. CDR3 length: 14 amino acids. V lost 2 bases, J lost 6 bases, and 6 bases stayed unmatched. The germline gives CDR1 KGHSH, CDR2 LQKENI. This chain's CDR3 is CASSPRAGTDGYTF. In nucleotides, the CDR3 is TGTGCCAGCTCACCAAGGGCCGGGACAGATGGCTACACCTTC.

V usage is TRBV7-2 and J usage is TRBJ2-7; 12 bases align to TRBD2. V shed 1 base, J shed 1 base, and the junction held 5 bases outside the gene matches. The CDR3 runs 17 residues. CDR1 and CDR2 from the germline V gene are SGHTA and FQGNSA. The CDR3 region has the DNA TGTGCCAGCAGCTTAGGGACGGGACTAGCGGGTTCCTACGAGCAGTACTTC. Amino acids: CASSLGTGLAGSYEQYF.